This T cell receptor beta chain comes out of a study of cytomegalovirus exposure and HLA in healthy donors. Study results and limitations: In vitro work confirmed that three CMV-associated chains recognize CMV antigens.

The PCR contained 60 Vbeta and 13 Jbeta primers. Generated by immunoSEQ multiplex PCR, the TCRdb table keeps only in-frame clones and is missing some. The sample has some 150,000 clones; more than 60% are singletons. The CDR3 has 13 amino acids. The ends were cut back, 6 bases at V and 4 bases at J, with 12 bases in the middle. Germline V gene sequence: CDR1 LNHNV, CDR2 YYDKDF (reference sequence). A note on this clone: As yet, its antigen is unknown.

The sequence derives from a female donor in good health and CMV-seronegative. Specimen: PBMCs. The V and J genes are TRBV15 and TRBJ1-1; D gene ambiguous. The CDR3 sequence: CATSRAGSTEAFF. CDR3 coding DNA: TGTGCCACCAGTCGTGCGGGGAGCACTGAAGCTTTCTTT.